This T cell receptor (beta chain) stems from a study of PD-L1 blockade in urothelial cancer. Sample time point: pretreatment peripheral blood. The repertoire was sequenced with immunoSEQ multiplex PCR; TCRdb's copy has only in-frame clones and lacks some. The sample has about 63,000 clones, roughly four fifths seen once. This CDR3 has 15 residues. Looked up from germline, CDR1 is LGHNA and CDR2 is YSLEER. Deletions cut 0 bases from V and 5 bases from J, with 13 bases between. This receptor was obtained from a man between 65 and 85 years old with urothelial cancer. This sequence joins TRBV4-3 and TRBJ2-5, with D possibly matching TRBD1 (6 bases). The starting material was PBMCs, obtained around atezolizumab (anti-PD-L1) treatment. CDR3 sequence reads: CASSQEGAAGETQYF. Written as DNA, the CDR3 is TGCGCCAGCAGCCAAGAGGGGGCAGCAGGGGAGACCCAGTACTTC.